These 27 T cell receptor beta chains share one sample of origin, sequenced in a study of blood T cell repertoires in COVID-19. Clones were read by immunoSEQ multiplex PCR, and TCRdb kept only the in-frame ones, dropping some. The sample gives about 210,000 clones, 80% of which show up once; roughly 4.5% is in the top ten. The sample taken for sequencing was PBMCs or T cells enriched from blood (not recorded which). All receptors come from a man younger than 40 with acute COVID-19.

Written as DNA, the CDR3 is TGTGCCAGCTCCCCGGGACAGGAAAATGAAAAACTGTTTTTT. Translated: CASSPGQENEKLFF. V usage is TRBV13 and J usage is TRBJ1-4; 8 bases match TRBD1. The CDR3 runs 14 residues. CDR1 PRHDT and CDR2 FYEKMQ come from the germline V gene (reference sequence). J gave up 5 bases and V 8 bases, and 7 bases lay outside the gene matches. The full variable domain, completed using reference TRBV13 and TRBJ1-4, is AAGVIQSPRHLIKEKRETATLKCYPIPRHDTVYWYQQGPGQDPQFLISFYEKMQSDKGSIPDRFSAQQFSDYHSELNMSSLELGDSALYFCASSPGQENEKLFFGSGTQLSVL.

The V gene is TRBV3-1 (or the pseudogene TRBV3-2), the J gene TRBJ2-5; TRBD2 matches 12 bases. Looked up from germline, CDR1 is LGHDT and CDR2 is YNNKEL (reference sequence). The CDR3 totals 19 residues. V shed 4 bases, J shed 3 bases, and the junction held 15 bases outside the gene matches. This CDR3 reads CASSLGLAGMHGAEETQYF. In nucleotides, the CDR3 is TGTGCCAGCAGCCTAGGACTAGCGGGGATGCATGGGGCCGAAGAGACCCAGTACTTC.

This clone was detected ten times or more. V gene TRBV11-2 combines with J gene TRBJ2-7, with 8 bases matching TRBD1. This CDR3 has 14 residues. Germline loops: CDR1 SGHAT, CDR2 FQNNGV. The V segment lost 6 bases and the J segment 4 bases; nucleotides outside the gene matches: 8. The DNA for the CDR3 is TGTGCCAGCAGATCGGGGACAGGTCTTTACGAGCAGTACTTC. This gives the protein CASRSGTGLYEQYF.

The chain combines TRBV6-1 with TRBJ1-1; D perhaps matches TRBD1 (5 bases). This CDR3 has 17 amino acids. Per germline, CDR1 MNHNS and CDR2 SASEGT. V lost 0 bases to trimming and J lost 9 bases, with 23 bases between them. Here the CDR3 reads CASSEAASGVYTKKAFF. The CDR3 bases are TGTGCCAGCAGTGAAGCGGCTTCGGGGGTGTACACCAAAAAAGCTTTCTTT.

V and J are TRBV29-1 and TRBJ2-7; no definite D call. The CDR3 loop spans 13 amino acids. The germline V and J ends were trimmed by 1 base and 2 bases, with 9 bases remaining between them. The germline V gene has CDR1 SQVTM and CDR2 ANQGSEA. The CDR3 reads CSVEVGEAYEQYF. The CDR3 DNA reads as TGCAGCGTTGAAGTTGGAGAGGCCTACGAGCAGTACTTC.

The chain uses TRBV5-6 and TRBJ1-1, with D hard to call. With 1 base removed from V and 0 bases from J, the gap between germline ends came to 4 bases. Per the germline V gene, CDR1 is SGHDT and CDR2 is YYEEEE. The CDR3 loop spans 13 amino acids. The CDR3 DNA follows: TGTGCCAGCAGCTTGATAGTGAACACTGAAGCTTTCTTT. Amino acid sequence: CASSLIVNTEAFF. The variable domain in full, completed from reference TRBV5-6 and TRBJ1-1, reads DAGVTQSPTHLIKTRGQQVTLRCSPKSGHDTVSWYQQALGQGPQFIFQYYEEEERQRGNFPDRFSGHQFPNYSSELNVNALLLGDSALYLCASSLIVNTEAFFGQGTRLTVV.

V usage is TRBV7-2 and J usage is TRBJ1-1; D remains ambiguous. The germline gives CDR1 SGHTA, CDR2 FQGNSA. The CDR3 runs to 13 residues. V shed 8 bases and J shed 0 bases, with 10 bases lying between them. The CDR3 region has the DNA TGTGCCAGCGTCGGGGTCCTGAACACTGAAGCTTTCTTT. Translation gives CASVGVLNTEAFF. The complete variable domain, with remaining parts taken from reference TRBV7-2 and TRBJ1-1, reads GAGVSQSPSNKVTEKGKDVELRCDPISGHTALYWYRQSLGQGLEFLIYFQGNSAPDKSGLPSDRFSAERTGGSVSTLTIQRTQQEDSAVYLCASVGVLNTEAFFGQGTRLTVV.

CDR3 protein: CASSEWSSYNEQFF. As DNA, the CDR3 is TGCGCCAGCAGTGAGTGGTCTAGCTACAATGAGCAGTTCTTC. The V gene is TRBV10-2, the J gene TRBJ2-1; D remains ambiguous. CDR1 and CDR2 (germline): WSHSY, SAAADI. V was clipped by 1 base and J by 3 bases, with 7 bases between them. The CDR3 is 14 residues long.

V gene TRBV5-1 combines with J gene TRBJ2-2; D gene ambiguous. The CDR3 length is 12 residues. The germline V and J ends were trimmed by 0 bases and 7 bases, with 4 bases remaining between them. CDR1 is SGHRS, CDR2 YFSETQ, per germline. CDR3 DNA sequence: TGCGCCAGCAGCTTGGTCGGCGGGGAGCTGTTTTTT. It codes for CASSLVGGELFF.

The V and J genes are TRBV3-1 (or the pseudogene TRBV3-2) and TRBJ2-2; possibly TRBD2 for D (6 bases). V was pared by 6 bases and J by 0 bases, with 11 bases between. The CDR3 sequence is 15 residues long. From germline, CDR1 is LGHDT and CDR2 YNNKEL (reference sequence). CDR3 nucleotides: TGTGCCAGCAGATGGGGCGGGGCGAACACCGGGGAGCTGTTTTTT. It is translated as CASRWGGANTGELFF.

The chain has TRBV5-6 and TRBJ1-4; perhaps TRBD1 as D (5 bases). CDR1 is SGHDT, CDR2 YYEEEE, per germline. The CDR3 is 14 amino acids. Trimming shortened V by 4 bases and J by 10 bases, and 17 bases separated the two germline ends. The CDR3: CASSGGTGIGKLFF. CDR3 sequence (DNA): TGTGCCAGCAGCGGGGGGACGGGCATTGGAAAACTGTTTTTT. The full variable domain, completed using reference TRBV5-6 and TRBJ1-4, is DAGVTQSPTHLIKTRGQQVTLRCSPKSGHDTVSWYQQALGQGPQFIFQYYEEEERQRGNFPDRFSGHQFPNYSSELNVNALLLGDSALYLCASSGGTGIGKLFFGSGTQLSVL.

This clone was observed once. The rearrangement uses TRBV6-2 or TRBV6-3 and TRBJ1-2; 8 bases agree with TRBD1. J was trimmed by 8 bases and V by 4 bases; bases with no gene match: 3. Germline CDR1 MNHEY, CDR2 SVGEGT. This CDR3 contains 12 residues. This chain's CDR3 is CASSSTGGGYTF. The CDR3 DNA is TGTGCCAGCAGTTCCACAGGGGGAGGCTACACCTTC.

The chain is built from TRBV9 and TRBJ2-7; D unclear. The V gene's germline CDR1 is SGDLS and CDR2 YYNGEE. V shed 1 base and J shed 0 bases, with 5 bases lying between them. There are 13 residues in the CDR3. Written as DNA, the CDR3 is TGTGCCAGCAGCGTAACCAGCTCCTACGAGCAGTACTTC. Translating gives CASSVTSSYEQYF.

The V gene is TRBV7-9, the J gene TRBJ1-1; TRBD1 matches 9 bases. The CDR3 length is 14 residues. Germline assignment: CDR1 SEHNR and CDR2 FQNEAQ (reference sequence). Losses at the gene ends were 5 bases for V and 4 bases for J; bases not matched to a gene: 5. CDR3 DNA sequence: TGTGCCAGCAGCCCAGAGACAGGGGGCACTGAAGCTTTCTTT. Translation gives CASSPETGGTEAFF.

There are a few counts of this clone. CDR3 nucleotide sequence: TGTGCCAGCAGCCGGACAGGACCCACCGGGGAGCTGTTTTTT. Translating gives CASSRTGPTGELFF. The chain links TRBV7-9 to TRBJ2-2, with 7 bases identical to TRBD1. CDR1 and CDR2 from the germline V gene are SEHNR and FQNEAQ (reference sequence). The CDR3 runs 14 residues. With V trimmed by 5 bases and J by 4 bases, 4 bases remained unmatched.

As to this clone: The same CDR3 is also encoded by other DNA sequences in this sample. The V gene is TRBV5-1, the J gene TRBJ1-1; TRBD1 aligns across 7 bases. CDR1 and CDR2 from the germline V gene are SGHRS and YFSETQ. The ends lost 0 bases at V and 1 base at J; junction bases unmatched: 0. The length of the CDR3 is 14 residues. The CDR3 sequence: CASSLGTGNTEAFF. The CDR3 bases are TGCGCCAGCAGCTTGGGGACAGGGAACACTGAAGCTTTCTTT.

The chain uses TRBV6-1 and TRBJ2-5; the match to TRBD2 covers 8 bases. This CDR3 comprises 16 residues. V dropped 0 bases and J dropped 9; count of bases not matched to a gene: 12. Germline V gene lookup returns CDR1 MNHNS and CDR2 SASEGT. CDR3 amino acids: CASSEASGGQQRAQYF. In DNA, the CDR3 is TGTGCCAGCAGTGAAGCGAGCGGGGGCCAACAAAGGGCCCAGTACTTC.

This clone was observed a few times. The chain recombines TRBV10-1 with TRBJ2-1, with TRBD2 as a possible D gene (5 bases). The CDR3 covers 15 residues. CDR1 is WNHNN, CDR2 SYGVQD, per germline (reference sequence). With 3 bases removed from V and 5 bases from J, the gap between germline ends came to 14 bases. This chain's CDR3 is CASSEGRYGDNEQFF. CDR3 sequence (DNA): TGCGCCAGCAGTGAAGGGCGGTACGGGGACAATGAGCAGTTCTTC.

This clone was picked up a small number of times. The chain carries TRBV3-1 (or the pseudogene TRBV3-2) and TRBJ1-4; weak D call: TRBD1 (6 bases). There are 15 residues in the CDR3. Trimming took off 4 bases at V and 0 bases at J, with 9 bases between the two ends. Germline loops: CDR1 LGHDT, CDR2 YNNKEL (reference sequence). The CDR3 reads CASSLRGATNEKLFF. DNA of the CDR3: TGTGCCAGCAGCCTCAGGGGTGCAACTAATGAAAAACTGTTTTTT.

The chain couples TRBV6-5 to TRBJ2-5; D is perhaps TRBD1 (7 bases). V was pared by 10 bases and J by 5 bases, with 17 bases between. Germline lookup yields CDR1 MNHEY and CDR2 SVGAGI. This CDR3 spans 13 amino acids. The CDR3 sequence is CATLSPGGETQYF. The DNA for the CDR3 is TGTGCCACCTTATCTCCAGGGGGGGAGACCCAGTACTTC.

This clone was observed a single time. The chain links TRBV5-5 to TRBJ1-5; no reliable D call. CDR3 length: 14 residues. The germline CDR1 and CDR2 sequences are SGHKS and YYEKEE (reference sequence). V was trimmed by 4 bases and J by 0 bases, leaving 8 bases between them. The CDR3 sequence: CASSELYSNQPQHF. The CDR3 bases are TGTGCCAGCAGCGAGCTTTATAGCAATCAGCCCCAGCATTTT. The entire variable domain, with the rest obtained from reference TRBV5-5 and TRBJ1-5, is as follows: DAGVTQSPTHLIKTRGQQVTLRCSPISGHKSVSWYQQVLGQGPQFIFQYYEKEERGRGNFPDRFSARQFPNYSSELNVNALLLGDSALYLCASSELYSNQPQHFGDGTRLSIL.

The chain combines TRBV3-1 (or the pseudogene TRBV3-2) with TRBJ2-5; tentatively, D is TRBD1 (8 bases). Germline CDR1 LGHDT, CDR2 YNNKEL (reference sequence). V was shortened by 4 bases and J by 4 bases, with 22 bases between the two germline ends. The CDR3 length is 17 residues. As DNA, the CDR3 is TGTGCCAGCAGCCTCAGGGGGCGGCGGGGGATCGTAGAGACCCAGTACTTC. It yields the protein CASSLRGRRGIVETQYF.

A single count supports this clone. V gene TRBV6-1 combines with J gene TRBJ1-2; no definite D call. The germline V gene encodes CDR1 MNHNS and CDR2 SASEGT. The V and J ends lost 2 bases and 8 bases respectively, with 6 bases between them. The CDR3 loop spans 11 amino acids. The CDR3 DNA reads TGTGCCAGCAGTGAATCCGTCGGCTACACCTTC. Translation: CASSESVGYTF.

This clone was recorded once. The chain links TRBV18 to TRBJ1-2; tentatively, D is TRBD1 (6 bases). The CDR3 is made up of 14 amino acids. Germline assignment: CDR1 KGHSH and CDR2 LQKENI. Trimming took 3 bases from V and 0 from J, leaving 8 bases between them. The CDR3 DNA reads TGTGCCAGCTCACCGGACAGAGCTAACTATGGCTACACCTTC. It is translated as CASSPDRANYGYTF.

The chain is built from TRBV7-6 and TRBJ2-3, with D tentatively TRBD1 (8 bases). The CDR3 has 18 amino acids. Trimming left V 5 bases short and J 0 bases short, with 21 bases between. The V gene's germline CDR1 is SGHVS and CDR2 FNYEAQ. DNA for the CDR3: TGTGCCAGCAGCCAAGGACAGGGAGGGCAGATTAGCACAGATACGCAGTATTTT. Translation: CASSQGQGGQISTDTQYF.

This clone was counted a few times. The J gene is TRBJ2-1, the V gene TRBV7-3, with a possible D match to TRBD2 (6 bases). Germline V gene data show CDR1 as SGHTA and CDR2 as FQGTGA. The CDR3 runs 14 residues. V gave up 5 bases and J gave up 7 bases, with 15 bases separating them. CDR3 bases: TGTGCCAGCAGCCCTCGGGGGATCAAAAATGAGCAGTTCTTC. Translated, it gives CASSPRGIKNEQFF.

This rearrangement joins TRBV19 to TRBJ2-1, with 12 positions matching TRBD2. CDR1 LNHDA and CDR2 SQIVND come from the germline V gene (reference sequence). The ends lost 6 bases at V and 3 bases at J; junction bases unmatched: 3. The CDR3 sequence is 15 residues long. CDR3 sequence: CASSSSGGDYNEQFF. CDR3 DNA: TGTGCCAGTAGCTCTAGCGGGGGGGACTACAATGAGCAGTTCTTC.